This TCR beta chain stems from a study of T cell responses to AZD1222 COVID-19 vaccine. Findings of the study overall: Recipients of AZD1222 seropositive at baseline numbered only 6 or 7. Scientists sampled the repertoires only once the peak T cell response had passed. Nearly half of spike-specific TCRs reportedly target variant regions that are unmutated in the B.1.351 and B.1.1.7 variants. Following two doses of AZD1222, Spike-specific TCR breadth and depth rose.

Trimming at V came to 8 bases and at J to 5 bases, leaving 12 bases not matched to a gene. CDR1 is SNHLY, CDR2 FYNNEI, per germline. The CDR3 loop spans 14 amino acids. To note about this clone: The antigen is not known.

Generated by immunoSEQ multiplex PCR, the TCRdb table keeps only in-frame clones and is missing some. Among 150,000 to 200,000 clones listed, about 94% were seen once. The sample was peripheral blood, taken on day 0 of AZD1222 vaccination. This clonotype originated in an adult in good health. The chain uses TRBV2 and TRBJ2-7; 7 nucleotides align to TRBD1. The CDR3 DNA follows: TGTGCCAGCGTAGGTGAAGACAGGGACCACGAGCAGTACTTC. Translation gives CASVGEDRDHEQYF. The full variable domain, its missing parts supplied by reference TRBV2 and TRBJ2-7, is EPEVTQTPSHQVTQMGQEVILRCVPISNHLYFYWYRQILGQKVEFLVSFYNNEISEKSEIFDDQFSVERPDGSNFTLKIRSTKLEDSAMYFCASVGEDRDHEQYFGPGTRLTVT.